This TCR beta chain was recorded in a study of OX40 agonist ivuxolimab in advanced cancers. The overall study: Melanoma, hepatocellular carcinoma, head and neck or renal cell cancer occurred in dose-escalation patients. Overall study findings and caveats: Average numbers of expanded clones were greater in CD8+ T cells than in CD4+.

The data were produced by immunoSEQ multiplex PCR, yet TCRdb's version contains in-frame clones alone and is incomplete. The table records around 65,000 clones, 75% to 95% of them present only once. The length of the CDR3 is 15 residues. The germline V gene encodes CDR1 LNHNV and CDR2 YYDKDF (reference sequence). Deletions cut 0 bases from V and 8 bases from J, with 16 bases between. Concerning this clone itself: Its matching antigen is unknown.

This TCR came from an adult with an advanced solid tumor such as melanoma, head and neck, liver or kidney cancer. Here the sequenced sample was CD4+ or CD8+ T cells sorted from blood, taken in a trial of the OX40 agonist ivuxolimab. This chain joins TRBV15 and TRBJ1-1; D unresolved. CDR3 DNA: TGTGCCACCAGCAGAGAAGTTGGCAGCAAATCGGAAGCTTTCTTT. Encoded protein: CATSREVGSKSEAFF.